The next 5 T cell receptor beta chains were all read from a single sample in a study of beta chain features in type 1 diabetes. Regarding the study as a whole: Among patients with Type 1 diabetes, TCRB CDR3s were moderately but significantly shorter in every one of the four CD4+ subsets.

The sequenced template was cDNA made from the entire isolated RNA. TCRdb's table, derived via immunoSEQ multiplex PCR, lists solely in-frame clones and lacks some. The sample lists roughly 700,000 clones; around 15% were seen once. What these receptors recognize is not known. Specimen: naive CD4+ T cells from blood. All receptors derive from a man between 18 and 35 years old with type 1 diabetes.

The chain couples TRBV10-2 to TRBJ2-1; perhaps TRBD2 as D (6 bases). The germline gives CDR1 WSHSY, CDR2 SAAADI. The CDR3 runs 13 residues. Trimming cost V 8 bases and J 9 bases, with 17 bases left between them. This CDR3 reads CASSTREVGEQFF. As DNA, the CDR3 is TGCGCCAGCTCAACTAGGGAGGTCGGTGAGCAGTTCTTC.

The V call is TRBV28, the J call TRBJ1-2, with D possibly TRBD1 on 5 matching bases. CDR3 size: 14 residues. V lost 5 bases and J lost 7, with 17 bases in between. In germline, CDR1 is MDHEN, CDR2 SYDVKM. The chain's CDR3 is CASSPPEGQGGYTF. Written as DNA, the CDR3 is TGTGCCAGCAGTCCCCCAGAGGGGCAGGGTGGCTACACCTTC.

This clone was seen a handful of times. In DNA form, the CDR3 reads TGCGCCAGCAGACCCGTGGGGGGACCGAACACTGAAGCTTTCTTT. This gives the protein CASRPVGGPNTEAFF. The genes are TRBV5-1 and TRBJ1-1; a weak D match, TRBD1 (5 bases). The length of the CDR3 is 15 residues. Trimming removed 5 bases at V and 1 base at J, with 15 bases between. Germline V CDR1 and CDR2: SGHRS, YFSETQ.

V usage is TRBV2 and J usage is TRBJ2-5; 8 bases match TRBD2. CDR3 length: 15 residues. V gave up 6 bases and J gave up 4 bases; unmatched junction bases: 10. Germline assignment: CDR1 SNHLY and CDR2 FYNNEI. The CDR3 nucleotides are TGTGCCAGCAGACCAGAAAGGGCGGGGGGAGAGACCCAGTACTTC. Encoded protein: CASRPERAGGETQYF.

This clone has more than one count but fewer than ten. This chain connects TRBV30 to TRBJ2-5; the D gene is possibly TRBD1 (5 bases). CDR1 and CDR2 from the germline V gene are GTSNPN and SVGIG (reference sequence). The CDR3 is 12 residues long. V lost 0 bases and J lost 5, with 7 bases in between. CDR3 nucleotide sequence: TGTGCCTGGAGTGTAGGGGTCGAGACCCAGTACTTC. Its translation: CAWSVGVETQYF. Full variable domain (missing parts from reference TRBV30 and TRBJ2-5): SQTIHQWPATLVQPVGSPLSLECTVEGTSNPNLYWYRQAAGRGLQLLFYSVGIGQISSEVPQNLSASRPQDRQFILSSKKLLLSDSGFYLCAWSVGVETQYFGPGTRLLVL.